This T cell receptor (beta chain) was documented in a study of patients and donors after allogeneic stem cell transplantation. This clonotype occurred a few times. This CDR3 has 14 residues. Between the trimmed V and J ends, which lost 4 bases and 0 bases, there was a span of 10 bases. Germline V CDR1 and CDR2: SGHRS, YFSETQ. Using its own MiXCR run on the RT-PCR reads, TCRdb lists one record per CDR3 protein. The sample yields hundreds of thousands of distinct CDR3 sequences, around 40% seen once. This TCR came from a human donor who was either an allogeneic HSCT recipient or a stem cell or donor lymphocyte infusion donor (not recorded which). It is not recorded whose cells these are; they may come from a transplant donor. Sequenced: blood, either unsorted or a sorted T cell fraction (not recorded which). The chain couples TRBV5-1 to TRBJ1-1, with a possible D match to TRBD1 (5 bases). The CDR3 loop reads CASSRQSMNTEAFF. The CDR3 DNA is TGCGCCAGCAGCCGACAGTCCATGAACACTGAAGCTTTCTTT. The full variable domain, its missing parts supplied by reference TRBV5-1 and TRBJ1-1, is KAGVTQTPRYLIKTRGQQVTLSCSPISGHRSVSWYQQTPGQGLQFLFEYFSETQRNKGNFPGRFSGRQFSNSRSEMNVSTLELGDSALYLCASSRQSMNTEAFFGQGTRLTVV.